This entry lists 10 T cell receptor beta chains sequenced from one sample in a study of spatial heterogeneity in lung cancer. Time point specified: sample taken at primary tumor resection. Researchers sequenced whole RNA taken from tumor, nontumor lung or frozen PBMC without sorting. TCRdb reanalysed the 5' RACE reads using MiXCR and keeps one entry per CDR3 protein. The sample holds tens of thousands of distinct CDR3 sequences, about 4.3% seen once. The sequencing used PBMCs, collected at surgery. The source of these receptors is a male donor with early-stage non-small cell lung cancer.

This clonotype occurred many times. The gene calls are TRBV19 and TRBJ2-5; TRBD1 aligns across 7 bases. CDR3 size: 15 residues. V was pared by 5 bases and J by 1 base, with 7 bases of the junction left unmatched. CDR1 is LNHDA, CDR2 SQIVND, per germline (reference sequence). The CDR3 DNA sequence: TGTGCCAGTAGTGATCAACAGGGGTTCCAAGAGACCCAGTACTTC. Its protein is CASSDQQGFQETQYF.

This clonotype was counted between two and nine times. V is TRBV7-9 and J is TRBJ2-1; D might be TRBD1 (5 bases). CDR1 and CDR2 from the germline V gene are SEHNR and FQNEAQ (reference sequence). Trimming took 5 bases from V and 5 from J, leaving 13 bases between them. This CDR3 is 14 amino acids long. The CDR3 spells CASSPRTTNNEQFF. The CDR3 region has the DNA TGTGCCAGCAGCCCCCGGACAACTAACAATGAGCAGTTCTTC.

This clonotype was picked up many times. V usage is TRBV20-1 and J usage is TRBJ1-5; D is unresolved. Germline CDR1 DFQATT, CDR2 SNEGSKA (reference sequence). The CDR3 runs 14 residues. Trimming took 4 bases from V and 1 from J, leaving 11 bases between them. The CDR3 nucleotides read TGCAGTGCTAACCCGGACGGAAGCAATCAGCCCCAGCATTTT. Its translation: CSANPDGSNQPQHF.

This chain links TRBV20-1 with TRBJ1-2, with a tentative D call TRBD1 (5 bases). Germline CDR1 DFQATT, CDR2 SNEGSKA (reference sequence). The CDR3 extends over 13 amino acids. The V gene lost 4 bases and the J gene lost 0 bases, with 9 bases spanning the gap. CDR3 protein: CSATTGPNYGYTF. CDR3 coding DNA: TGCAGTGCTACCACGGGGCCTAACTATGGCTACACCTTC.

This clonotype occurred many times. The chain carries TRBV6-5 and TRBJ2-7; a possible D gene is TRBD2 (5 bases). Germline V gene data show CDR1 as MNHEY and CDR2 as SVGAGI. The V and J ends lost 4 bases and 3 bases respectively, with 16 bases between them. The CDR3 extends over 15 amino acids. CDR3 sequence (DNA): TGTGCCAGCAGTTCTAAAGCCGGGATGAACTACGAGCAGTACTTC. Its translation is CASSSKAGMNYEQYF.

The sample holds many counts of this clonotype. The rearrangement uses TRBV6-2 or TRBV6-3 and TRBJ2-4; no clear D gene. CDR3 size: 16 residues. V lost 5 bases to trimming and J lost 2 bases, with 16 bases between them. Germline values: CDR1 MNHEY, CDR2 SVGEGT. Here the CDR3 DNA reads TGTGCCAGCAGTCCCCCCCGGGCCCTAACCAAAAACATTCAGTACTTC. Protein: CASSPPRALTKNIQYF.

This clonotype was found many times. The chain joins TRBV6-1 to TRBJ1-2; TRBD1 aligns across 7 bases. CDR1 MNHNS and CDR2 SASEGT come from the germline V gene. The trim removed 6 bases at V and 6 bases at J, leaving 10 bases unmatched. This CDR3 comprises 14 residues. In DNA, the CDR3 is TGTGCCAGCAGATCGGACAGGTGGATCGATGGCTACACCTTC. It is translated as CASRSDRWIDGYTF.

This clonotype was seen at least ten times. The V call is TRBV7-9, the J call TRBJ2-7; no definite D call. The CDR3 runs to 13 residues. V lost 5 bases, J lost 3 bases, and 11 bases lay in between. CDR1 is SEHNR, CDR2 FQNEAQ, per germline (reference sequence). The CDR3, as DNA: TGTGCCAGCAGCCCTAAACAGAACTACGAGCAGTACTTC. Translation: CASSPKQNYEQYF.

There are many counts of this clonotype. The rearrangement uses TRBV12-3 or TRBV12-4 and TRBJ2-1, with 9 bases lining up with TRBD2. Trimming took 6 bases from V and 4 from J; bases not matched to a gene: 7. There are 15 residues in the CDR3. The CDR3: CASSYPSGVYNEQFF. CDR3 DNA: TGTGCCAGCAGCTATCCTAGCGGGGTTTACAATGAGCAGTTCTTC.

This clonotype showed up many times. The chain uses TRBV18 and TRBJ2-5; D not certain. The CDR3 runs 15 residues. Per germline, CDR1 KGHSH and CDR2 LQKENI. Trimming removed 2 bases from V and 0 bases from J, with 10 bases in between. The CDR3 is CASSPGLRNQETQYF. For the CDR3, the DNA is TGTGCCAGCTCACCAGGGCTACGGAACCAAGAGACCCAGTACTTC.